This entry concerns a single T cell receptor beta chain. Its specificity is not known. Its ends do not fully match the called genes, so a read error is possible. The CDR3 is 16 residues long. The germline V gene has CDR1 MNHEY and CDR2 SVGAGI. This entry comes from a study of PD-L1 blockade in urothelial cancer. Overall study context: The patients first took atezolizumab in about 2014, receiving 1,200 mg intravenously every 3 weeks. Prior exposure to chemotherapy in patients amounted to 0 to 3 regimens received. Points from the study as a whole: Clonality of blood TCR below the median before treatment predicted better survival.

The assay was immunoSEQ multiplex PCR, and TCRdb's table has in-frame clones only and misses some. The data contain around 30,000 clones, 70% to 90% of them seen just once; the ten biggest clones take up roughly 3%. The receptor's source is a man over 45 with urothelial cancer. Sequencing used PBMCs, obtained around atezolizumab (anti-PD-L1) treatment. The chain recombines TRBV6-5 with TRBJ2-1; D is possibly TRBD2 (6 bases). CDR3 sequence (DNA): TGTGCCAGCAATTACTCGGACTACCCAGTTAGCAATGAGCAGTTCTTC. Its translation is CASNYSDYPVSNEQFF.